These T cell receptor beta chains were read from a single sample in a study of cytomegalovirus exposure and HLA in healthy donors. Generated by immunoSEQ multiplex PCR, the TCRdb table keeps only in-frame clones and is missing some. Found here are roughly 140,000 clones, around 79% of them singletons; the top ten hold 3.5%. Sequenced sample: PBMCs. The source is a human donor in good health. The CDR3 runs from the conserved cysteine through the conserved F or W. D genes are given only for firm matches. Only part of the rows carry a size: once, few, many, or a class if the clone is expanded.

TRBV2	.	TRBJ2-1	.	CASMRDNEQFF	TGTGCCAGCATGAGGGACAATGAGCAGTTCTTC
TRBV19	TRBD1	TRBJ2-7	once	CASSRDRDYYEQYF	TGTGCCAGTAGTCGGGACAGGGACTACTACGAGCAGTACTTC
TRBV21-1	.	TRBJ1-2	.	CASSKVGGRWYGYTF	TGTGCCAGCAGCAAAGTAGGAGGGCGCTGGTATGGCTACACCTTC
TRBV19	TRBD1	TRBJ1-2	few	CASSTTGTGTDYGYTF	TGTGCCAGTAGTACTACCGGGACAGGTACAGACTATGGCTACACCTTC
TRBV10-3	.	TRBJ1-1	.	CAISPGVNTEAFF	TGTGCCATCAGTCCAGGGGTTAACACTGAAGCTTTCTTT
TRBV2	TRBD2	TRBJ2-2	.	CASRGGSGELFF	TGTGCCAGCAGGGGGGGGTCCGGGGAGCTGTTTTTT
TRBV11-3	.	TRBJ1-2	.	CASSLCAGDYGYTF	TGTGCCAGCAGCTTATGTGCAGGGGACTATGGCTACACCTTC
TRBV7-9	TRBD1	TRBJ1-3	.	CASSSWTGSSGNTIYF	TGTGCCAGCAGCTCATGGACAGGGTCTTCAGGAAACACCATATATTTT
TRBV6-5	.	TRBJ2-7	few	CASHGGLGYEQYF	TGTGCCAGCCACGGAGGTCTGGGCTACGAGCAGTACTTC
TRBV2	.	TRBJ2-7	.	CASTSTGFNYEQYF	TGTGCCAGCACTTCTACAGGGTTCAACTACGAGCAGTACTTC
TRBV19	TRBD2	TRBJ2-1	.	CASSTRSGRAYNEQFF	TGTGCCAGTAGTACCCGGAGCGGGAGGGCTTACAATGAGCAGTTCTTC
TRBV6-6	TRBD1	TRBJ2-7	.	CASSLQGTPYEQYF	TGTGCCAGCAGCCTACAGGGGACGCCCTACGAGCAGTACTTC
TRBV6-5	TRBD1	TRBJ2-5	.	CASRARTGATQYF	TGTGCCAGCAGAGCTAGGACAGGGGCGACCCAGTACTTC
TRBV5-4	.	TRBJ2-5	.	CASSDGEENRAKETQYF	TGTGCCAGCAGCGACGGAGAAGAGAACAGGGCGAAAGAGACCCAGTACTTC
TRBV6-1	.	TRBJ2-7	once	CASRMQTNEQYF	TGTGCCAGCAGAATGCAAACTAACGAGCAGTACTTC
TRBV27	TRBD1	TRBJ2-1	.	CASSFPQGAANEQFF	TGTGCCAGCAGTTTCCCACAGGGGGCGGCGAATGAGCAGTTCTTC
TRBV7-6	TRBD2	TRBJ2-3	.	CASSPTSGISTDTQYF	TGTGCCAGCAGCCCCACTAGCGGGATTAGCACAGATACGCAGTATTTT
TRBV27	.	TRBJ1-1	.	CASSLTWPGTEAFF	TGTGCCAGCAGTTTAACATGGCCAGGGACTGAAGCTTTCTTT
TRBV9	TRBD2	TRBJ2-3	.	CASSVVSGTSDTQYF	TGTGCCAGCAGCGTAGTTAGCGGGACCTCAGATACGCAGTATTTT
TRBV27	TRBD2	TRBJ2-1	.	CASIPEAGTYNEQFF	TGTGCCAGCATACCGGAAGCGGGAACCTACAATGAGCAGTTCTTC
TRBV5-4	.	TRBJ2-4	.	CASSLGAGEQNIQYF	TGTGCCAGCAGCCTGGGGGCGGGGGAGCAAAACATTCAGTACTTC
TRBV28	.	TRBJ2-7	.	CASRQSAYEQYF	TGTGCCAGCCGACAATCGGCCTACGAGCAGTACTTC
TRBV19	.	TRBJ2-1	.	CASSMVFGTLIYNEQFF	TGTGCCAGTAGTATGGTCTTTGGGACACTCATATACAATGAGCAGTTCTTC
TRBV27	.	TRBJ1-5	.	CASSSGVSPQHF	TGTGCCAGCAGTTCAGGCGTGTCCCCCCAGCATTTT
TRBV7-2	.	TRBJ1-5	.	CASADNQRQPQHF	TGTGCCAGCGCAGATAACCAGCGCCAGCCCCAGCATTTT
TRBV13	TRBD1	TRBJ2-7	once	CASSPRDREYEQYF	TGTGCCAGCAGCCCCCGGGACAGGGAGTACGAGCAGTACTTC
TRBV19	.	TRBJ1-3	.	CASRQGPVSGNTIYF	TGTGCCAGTAGGCAGGGCCCCGTCTCTGGAAACACCATATATTTT
TRBV18	.	TRBJ1-3	.	CASSPIDSINSGNTIYF	TGTGCCAGCTCACCTATAGACAGCATCAACTCTGGAAACACCATATATTTT
TRBV10-2	.	TRBJ2-1	.	CASRSGQLNEQFF	TGCGCCAGCAGATCAGGACAGCTCAATGAGCAGTTCTTC
TRBV5-4	TRBD2	TRBJ2-2	.	CASSLLADTGELFF	TGTGCCAGCAGCTTGCTAGCGGACACCGGGGAGCTGTTTTTT
TRBV7-2	TRBD2	TRBJ2-7	.	CASSFAASGGALGYEQYF	TGTGCCAGCAGCTTTGCGGCTAGCGGGGGGGCCTTGGGCTACGAGCAGTACTTC
TRBV5-1	.	TRBJ2-3	.	CASSAAGITDTQYF	TGCGCCAGTTCTGCGGCCGGGATCACAGATACGCAGTATTTT
TRBV29-1	TRBD1	TRBJ1-1	.	CSGGTGGFTEAFF	TGCAGCGGTGGGACAGGGGGCTTTACTGAAGCTTTCTTT
TRBV13	TRBD1	TRBJ2-7	few	CASSVGQGIPEQYF	TGTGCCAGCAGCGTGGGACAGGGAATCCCCGAGCAGTACTTC
TRBV4-3	TRBD2	TRBJ2-1	.	CASSREGLAGYNEQFF	TGCGCCAGCAGCCGAGAAGGACTAGCGGGTTACAATGAGCAGTTCTTC
TRBV19	.	TRBJ2-7	.	CARTPLTSPSSYEQYF	TGTGCCAGGACTCCCTTAACTAGCCCGAGCTCCTACGAGCAGTACTTC
TRBV28	.	TRBJ2-7	once	CASSLGVYEQYF	TGTGCCAGCAGTTTGGGAGTTTACGAGCAGTACTTC
TRBV5-1	.	TRBJ1-5	.	CASSLGDRISQPQHF	TGCGCCAGCAGCTTGGGTGACAGGATAAGTCAGCCCCAGCATTTT
TRBV25-1	.	TRBJ2-3	.	CAGSVWDFWRDTDTQYF	TGTGCCGGCAGTGTCTGGGACTTCTGGAGGGACACAGATACGCAGTATTTT
TRBV7-2	TRBD1	TRBJ1-2	.	CASSLDPDRAGYTF	TGTGCCAGCAGCTTAGATCCGGACAGGGCTGGCTACACCTTC
TRBV14	.	TRBJ1-6	.	CASSLRAGGDNSPLHF	TGTGCCAGCAGCCTCAGAGCGGGGGGAGATAATTCACCCCTCCACTTT
TRBV10-3	.	TRBJ2-3	.	CAISDDKGTDTQYF	TGTGCCATCAGTGATGACAAGGGCACAGATACGCAGTATTTT
TRBV18	.	TRBJ1-1	.	CASSPLMISGETEAFF	TGTGCCAGCTCACCCTTGATGATTTCGGGGGAAACTGAAGCTTTCTTT
TRBV20-1	.	TRBJ1-1	.	CSAVGGTEAFF	TGCAGTGCTGTGGGGGGCACTGAAGCTTTCTTT
TRBV7-8	TRBD2	TRBJ2-3	once	CASRPRTSGDTQYF	TGTGCCAGCAGACCCAGGACTAGCGGAGATACGCAGTATTTT
TRBV11-2	.	TRBJ2-7	.	CASSLTVQGSYEQYF	TGTGCCAGCAGCTTAACAGTCCAGGGGTCCTACGAGCAGTACTTC
TRBV19	.	TRBJ1-3	.	CASNGGVLGNTIYF	TGTGCCAGTAATGGTGGAGTATTGGGAAACACCATATATTTT
TRBV15	.	TRBJ1-1	.	CATSRVQGHGAFF	TGTGCCACCAGCAGAGTACAGGGCCACGGAGCTTTCTTT
TRBV5-1	TRBD2	TRBJ2-2	.	CASSTRLAGAGELFF	TGCGCCAGCAGCACCAGACTAGCGGGAGCCGGGGAGCTGTTTTTT
TRBV6-5	.	TRBJ2-5	.	CASSYLDGTQYF	TGTGCCAGCAGTTACTTAGATGGGACCCAGTACTTC
TRBV6-5	TRBD1	TRBJ2-2	once	CASSYLTGEFGGELFF	TGTGCCAGCAGTTATTTGACAGGGGAATTCGGCGGGGAGCTGTTTTTT
TRBV13	TRBD1	TRBJ2-7	once	CASSPTGSGYEQYF	TGTGCCAGCAGCCCGACAGGGTCTGGGTACGAGCAGTACTTC
TRBV19	.	TRBJ1-5	.	CASNQAYSNQPQHF	TGTGCCAGTAACCAGGCGTATAGCAATCAGCCCCAGCATTTT